This T cell receptor (beta chain) was recovered during a study of vaccination and CD4 T cells after COVID-19. Study summary: The convalescent population consisted of six males and four females, two of whom were of Hispanic ethnicity. Two mRNA vaccine doses were given, either BNT162b2 or mRNA-1273. A median of approximately 100 days (range 35 to 161) separated diagnosis from post-COVID sampling.

This CDR3 has 14 residues. Germline V CDR1 and CDR2: MDHEN, SYDVKM. The germline V and J ends were trimmed by 7 bases and 1 base, with 11 bases remaining between them. Study conclusions and caveats: The median number of SARS-CoV-2-reactive clonotypes increased from 21 to 38, a change that did not reach significance.

To note about this clonotype: As yet, its antigen is unknown.

Described treatment: roughly ten-day PBMC culture with coronavirus spike peptide pools or control peptides (ViraFEST assay). Cultured CD4+ T cell DNA underwent sequencing with the Oncomine TCR Beta short-read assay. Each CDR3 protein is one row after TCRdb ran MiXCR on the PCR reads. Here the sample spans 10,000 to 15,000 distinct CDR3 sequences, about 74% being singletons. This TCR derives from a human donor who had recovered from COVID-19. The chain joins TRBV28 to TRBJ1-5; no firm D call. Input material: CD4+ T cells from blood, cultured in vitro. CDR3 protein: CASNLGYSNQPQHF. The CDR3 bases are TGTGCCAGCAACTTAGGGTACAGCAATCAGCCCCAGCATTTT.